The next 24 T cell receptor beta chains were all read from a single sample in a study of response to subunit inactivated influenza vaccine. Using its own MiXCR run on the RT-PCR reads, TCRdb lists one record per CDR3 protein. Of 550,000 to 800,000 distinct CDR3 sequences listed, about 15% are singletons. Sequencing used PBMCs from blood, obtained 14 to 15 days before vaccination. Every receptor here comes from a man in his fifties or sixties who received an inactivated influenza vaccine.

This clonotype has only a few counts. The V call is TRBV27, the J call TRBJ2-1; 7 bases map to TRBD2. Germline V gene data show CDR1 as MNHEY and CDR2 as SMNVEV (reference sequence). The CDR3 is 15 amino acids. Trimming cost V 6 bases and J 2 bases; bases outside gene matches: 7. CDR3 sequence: CASSRSGTPYNEQFF. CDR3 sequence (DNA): TGTGCCAGCAGCCGAAGCGGGACCCCCTACAATGAGCAGTTCTTC.

The CDR3 coding sequence is TGTGCCAGCAGCTTAGGGAAAGGGACAGGGGGTCGGGAGCAGTACTTC. Translation gives CASSLGKGTGGREQYF. The chain couples TRBV7-8 to TRBJ2-7, with 11 positions matching TRBD1. Germline V gives CDR1 SGHVS, CDR2 FQNEAQ. CDR3 size: 16 residues. The ends lost 1 base at V and 7 bases at J; junction bases unmatched: 9. Drawing the rest from reference TRBV7-8 and TRBJ2-7, the complete variable domain is GAGVSQSPRYKVAKRGQDVALRCDPISGHVSLFWYQQALGQGPEFLTYFQNEAQLDKSGLPSDRFFAERPEGSVSTLKIQRTQQEDSAVYLCASSLGKGTGGREQYFGPGTRLTVT.

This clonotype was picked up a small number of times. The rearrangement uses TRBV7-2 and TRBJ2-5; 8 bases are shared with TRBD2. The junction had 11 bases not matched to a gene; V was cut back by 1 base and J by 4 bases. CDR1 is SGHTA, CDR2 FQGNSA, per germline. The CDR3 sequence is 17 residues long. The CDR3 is CASSLVAFRGGPETQYF. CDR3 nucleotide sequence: TGTGCCAGCAGCTTAGTTGCATTCCGGGGGGGCCCAGAGACCCAGTACTTC.

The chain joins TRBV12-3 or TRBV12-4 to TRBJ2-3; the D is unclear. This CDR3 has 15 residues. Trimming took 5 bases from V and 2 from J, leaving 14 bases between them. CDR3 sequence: CASSPISGFTDTQYF. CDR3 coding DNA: TGTGCCAGCAGTCCCATCTCAGGTTTCACAGATACGCAGTATTTT.

The CDR3: CASSWDRANSPLHF. CDR3 coding DNA: TGTGCCAGCAGCTGGGACAGGGCCAATTCACCCCTCCACTTT. The gene calls are TRBV7-9 and TRBJ1-6, with 9 positions matching TRBD1. Germline lookup yields CDR1 SEHNR and CDR2 FQNEAQ (reference sequence). The V segment lost 4 bases and the J segment 7 bases; nucleotides outside the gene matches: 2. This CDR3 has 14 amino acids.

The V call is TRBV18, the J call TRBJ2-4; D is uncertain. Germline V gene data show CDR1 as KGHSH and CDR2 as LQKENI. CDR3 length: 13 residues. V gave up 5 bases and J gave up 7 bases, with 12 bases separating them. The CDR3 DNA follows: TGTGCCAGCTCAGTTCGGAGCGACAACATTCAGTACTTC. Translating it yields CASSVRSDNIQYF.

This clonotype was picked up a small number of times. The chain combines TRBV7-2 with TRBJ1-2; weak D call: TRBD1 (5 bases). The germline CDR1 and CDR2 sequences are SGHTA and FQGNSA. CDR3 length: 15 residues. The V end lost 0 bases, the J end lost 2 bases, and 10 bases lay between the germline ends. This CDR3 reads CASSLASGQNYGYTF. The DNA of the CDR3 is TGTGCCAGCAGCTTAGCGTCGGGGCAGAACTATGGCTACACCTTC.

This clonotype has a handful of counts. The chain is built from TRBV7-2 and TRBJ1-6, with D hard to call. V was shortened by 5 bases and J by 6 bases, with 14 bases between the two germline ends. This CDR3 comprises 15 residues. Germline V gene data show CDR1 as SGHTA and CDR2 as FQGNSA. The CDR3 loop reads CASSLVFPINSPLHF. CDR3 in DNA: TGTGCCAGCAGCCTGGTTTTTCCCATTAATTCACCCCTCCACTTT.

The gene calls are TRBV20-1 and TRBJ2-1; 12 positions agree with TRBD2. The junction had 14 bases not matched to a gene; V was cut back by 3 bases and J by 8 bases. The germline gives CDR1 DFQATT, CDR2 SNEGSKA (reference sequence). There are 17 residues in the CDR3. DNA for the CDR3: TGCAGTGCTAGGGCAGGACTAGCGGGGAGGGCCGTCGATGAGCAGTTCTTC. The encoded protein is CSARAGLAGRAVDEQFF.

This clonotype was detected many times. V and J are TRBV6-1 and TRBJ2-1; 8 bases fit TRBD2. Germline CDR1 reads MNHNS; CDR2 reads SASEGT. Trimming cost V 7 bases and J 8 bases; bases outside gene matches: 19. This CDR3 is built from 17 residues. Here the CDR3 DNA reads TGTGCCAGCACCCACTCCGGATCAGGGCTAGCGGGCGATGAGCAGTTCTTC. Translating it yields CASTHSGSGLAGDEQFF.

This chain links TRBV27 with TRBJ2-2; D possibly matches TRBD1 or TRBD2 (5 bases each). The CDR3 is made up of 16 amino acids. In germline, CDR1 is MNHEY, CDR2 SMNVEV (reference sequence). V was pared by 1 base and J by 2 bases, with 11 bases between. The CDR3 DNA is TGTGCCAGCAGTTTATGGGACGGTAGTAACACCGGGGAGCTGTTTTTT. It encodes CASSLWDGSNTGELFF.

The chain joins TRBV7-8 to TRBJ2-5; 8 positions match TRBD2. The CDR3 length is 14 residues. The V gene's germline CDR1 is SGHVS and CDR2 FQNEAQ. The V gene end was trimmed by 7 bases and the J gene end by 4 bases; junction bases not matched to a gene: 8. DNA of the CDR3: TGTGCCAGCAACCGGGGGGGGCCGGGAGAGACCCAGTACTTC. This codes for CASNRGGPGETQYF.

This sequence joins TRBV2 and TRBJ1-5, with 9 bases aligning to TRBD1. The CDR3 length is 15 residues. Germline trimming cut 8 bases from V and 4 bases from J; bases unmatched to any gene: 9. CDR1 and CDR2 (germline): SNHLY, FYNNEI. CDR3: CASASDRGGNQPQHF. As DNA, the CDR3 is TGTGCCAGCGCTTCGGACAGGGGAGGTAATCAGCCCCAGCATTTT.

In DNA, the CDR3 is TGTGCCAGCAGCTCCCCGGGACTATTGGCCCGCTACGAGCAGTACTTC. Amino acid sequence: CASSSPGLLARYEQYF. V usage is TRBV7-2 and J usage is TRBJ2-7; 7 positions agree with TRBD2. V was pared by 4 bases and J by 3 bases, with 12 bases of the junction left unmatched. The CDR3 has 16 residues. CDR1 is SGHTA, CDR2 FQGNSA, per germline.

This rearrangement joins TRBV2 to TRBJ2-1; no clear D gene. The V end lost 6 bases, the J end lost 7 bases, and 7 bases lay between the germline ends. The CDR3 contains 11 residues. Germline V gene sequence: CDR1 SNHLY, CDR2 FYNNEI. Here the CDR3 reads CASRLQNEQFF. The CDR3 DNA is TGTGCCAGCAGACTACAGAATGAGCAGTTCTTC.

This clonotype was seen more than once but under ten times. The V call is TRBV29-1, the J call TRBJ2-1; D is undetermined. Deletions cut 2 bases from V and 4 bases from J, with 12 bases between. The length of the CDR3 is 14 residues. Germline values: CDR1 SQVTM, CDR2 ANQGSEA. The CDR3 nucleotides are TGCAGCGTTGAAATGGCTACGGCATACAATGAGCAGTTCTTC. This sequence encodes CSVEMATAYNEQFF.

The CDR3 nucleotides are TGTGCCAGCAGTGGTTCTGACACAGATACGCAGTATTTT. This gives the protein CASSGSDTDTQYF. The V call is TRBV2, the J call TRBJ2-3; D is undetermined. Germline values: CDR1 SNHLY, CDR2 FYNNEI. V lost 4 bases to trimming and J lost 2 bases, with 7 bases between them. The CDR3 is made up of 13 amino acids.

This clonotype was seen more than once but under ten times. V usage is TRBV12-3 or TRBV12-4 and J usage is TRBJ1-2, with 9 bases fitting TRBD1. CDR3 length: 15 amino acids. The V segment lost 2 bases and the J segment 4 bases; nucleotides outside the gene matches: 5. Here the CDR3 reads CASSLRDRALYGYTF. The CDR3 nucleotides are TGTGCCAGCAGTTTACGGGACAGGGCGCTCTATGGCTACACCTTC.

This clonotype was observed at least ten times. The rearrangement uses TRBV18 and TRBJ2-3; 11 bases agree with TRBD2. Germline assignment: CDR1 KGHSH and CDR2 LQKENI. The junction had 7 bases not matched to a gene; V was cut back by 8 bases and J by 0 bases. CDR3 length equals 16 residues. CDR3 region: CASSPRTSGSTDTQYF. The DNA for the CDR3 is TGTGCCAGCAGCCCCCGGACTAGCGGGAGCACAGATACGCAGTATTTT.

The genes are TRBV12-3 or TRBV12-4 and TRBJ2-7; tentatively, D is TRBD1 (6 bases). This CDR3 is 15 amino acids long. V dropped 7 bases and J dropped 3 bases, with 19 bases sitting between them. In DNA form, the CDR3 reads TGTGCCAGCAACGACAACAGGGAAGGAAGCTACGAGCAGTACTTC. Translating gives CASNDNREGSYEQYF.

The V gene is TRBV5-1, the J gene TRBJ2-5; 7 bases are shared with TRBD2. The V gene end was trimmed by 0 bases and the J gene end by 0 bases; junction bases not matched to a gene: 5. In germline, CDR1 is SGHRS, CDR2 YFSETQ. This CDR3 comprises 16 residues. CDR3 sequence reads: CASSLGLGGNQETQYF. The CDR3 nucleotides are TGCGCCAGCAGCTTGGGTCTGGGAGGGAACCAAGAGACCCAGTACTTC.

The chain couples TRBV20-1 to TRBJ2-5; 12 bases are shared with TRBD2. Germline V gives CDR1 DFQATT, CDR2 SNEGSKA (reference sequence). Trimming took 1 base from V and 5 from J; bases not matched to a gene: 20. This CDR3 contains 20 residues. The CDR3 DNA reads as TGCAGTGCTAGAGGCCGCCCTAAGCTAGCGGGAGGGCCAGGGAAGGAGACCCAGTACTTC. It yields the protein CSARGRPKLAGGPGKETQYF.

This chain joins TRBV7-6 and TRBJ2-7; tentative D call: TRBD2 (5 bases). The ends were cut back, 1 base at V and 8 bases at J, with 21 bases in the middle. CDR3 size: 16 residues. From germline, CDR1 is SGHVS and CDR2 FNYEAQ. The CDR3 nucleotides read TGTGCCAGCAGCTTAGAGGCCGACTACCAGTCTACGAAGCAGTACTTC. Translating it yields CASSLEADYQSTKQYF.

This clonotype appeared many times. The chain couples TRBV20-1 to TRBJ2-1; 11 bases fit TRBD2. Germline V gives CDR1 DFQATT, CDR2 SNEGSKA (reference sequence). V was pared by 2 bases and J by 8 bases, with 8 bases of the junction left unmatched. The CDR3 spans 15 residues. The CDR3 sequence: CSARPTSGSSDEQFF. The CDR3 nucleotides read TGCAGTGCTAGACCCACTAGCGGGAGTAGCGATGAGCAGTTCTTC.